What follows are 9 T cell receptor beta chains derived from one specimen sequenced in a study of blood T cell repertoires in COVID-19. Assay: immunoSEQ multiplex PCR; the TCRdb copy retains only in-frame clones and omits some. The data show 30,000 to 35,000 clones, over 75% seen once. What was sequenced was peripheral blood. Every receptor here comes from a man in his 70s with COVID-19, enrolled during active disease.

The chain carries TRBV19 and TRBJ1-1; 9 bases match TRBD1. The germline CDR1 and CDR2 sequences are LNHDA and SQIVND (reference sequence). The CDR3 length is 17 residues. V dropped 3 bases and J dropped 5; count of bases not matched to a gene: 13. CDR3 in amino acids: CASSMGGWDRAVTEAFF. In DNA, the CDR3 is TGTGCCAGTAGTATGGGCGGTTGGGACAGGGCAGTTACTGAAGCTTTCTTT.

This rearrangement joins TRBV11-2 to TRBJ1-4, with a tentative D call TRBD1 (5 bases). CDR3 length equals 13 residues. V lost 5 bases to trimming and J lost 13 bases, with 17 bases between them. From germline, CDR1 is SGHAT and CDR2 FQNNGV. This CDR3 is CASSQELSRALFF. In DNA form, the CDR3 reads TGTGCCAGCAGCCAGGAGTTGTCCAGGGCACTGTTTTTT.

V usage is TRBV28 and J usage is TRBJ2-4, with 9 bases matching TRBD1. Germline-derived CDR1 and CDR2 are MDHEN and SYDVKM. This CDR3 is 17 amino acids long. The J segment lost 2 bases and the V segment lost 4 bases, leaving 9 bases of the junction unmatched. The CDR3 sequence: CASSSVSTGGPKNIQYF. Written as DNA, the CDR3 is TGTGCCAGCAGTTCCGTATCGACAGGGGGTCCCAAAAACATTCAGTACTTC.

This chain joins TRBV13 and TRBJ2-5, with 7 bases fitting TRBD2. V lost 4 bases to trimming and J lost 3 bases; unmatched junction nucleotides: 11. CDR1 and CDR2 (germline): PRHDT, FYEKMQ (reference sequence). The CDR3 spans 16 residues. DNA of the CDR3: TGTGCCAGCAGCTCCGAGGGATGGGAGGGCAAAGAGACCCAGTACTTC. It specifies CASSSEGWEGKETQYF.

The chain combines TRBV19 with TRBJ1-5, with 9 bases identical to TRBD1. There are 16 residues in the CDR3. Unmatched junction bases numbered 7, after V lost 5 bases and J lost 2 bases. Germline CDR1 and CDR2: LNHDA and SQIVND (reference sequence). CDR3 nucleotide sequence: TGTGCCAGTAGTCCACGTGACAGGGGGGGCAATCAGCCCCAGCATTTT. As protein: CASSPRDRGGNQPQHF.

The table lists this clone with a few counts. Here the CDR3 reads CASSPPRGGSGNTIYF. The CDR3, as DNA: TGTGCCAGCAGCCCCCCACGAGGGGGATCTGGAAACACCATATATTTT. V is TRBV3-1 (or the pseudogene TRBV3-2) and J is TRBJ1-3; possibly TRBD1 for D (6 bases). Per germline, CDR1 LGHDT and CDR2 YNNKEL (reference sequence). This CDR3 has 16 residues. V lost 4 bases and J 1 base, leaving 14 bases between the germline ends.

The V gene is TRBV7-9, the J gene TRBJ1-1; D remains unclear. CDR3 length: 12 amino acids. Trimming pared 4 bases from V and 2 bases from J, leaving 5 bases between. Germline lookup yields CDR1 SEHNR and CDR2 FQNEAQ (reference sequence). CDR3 region: CASSYSNTEAFF. CDR3 nucleotide sequence: TGTGCCAGCAGCTATTCAAACACTGAAGCTTTCTTT.

This clone occurred once. This chain uses TRBV12-3 or TRBV12-4 with TRBJ2-5, with D unclear. This CDR3 is 11 amino acids long. V shed 5 bases and J shed 1 base, with 2 bases lying between them. The CDR3 loop is CASSLQETQYF. In nucleotides, the CDR3 is TGTGCCAGCAGTCTCCAAGAGACCCAGTACTTC.

In this sample, this clone is medium-sized. The chain combines TRBV3-1 (or the pseudogene TRBV3-2) with TRBJ2-1; tentatively, D is TRBD1 (6 bases). Germline CDR1 LGHDT, CDR2 YNNKEL (reference sequence). The V gene lost 5 bases and the J gene lost 11 bases, with 10 bases spanning the gap. CDR3 size: 11 residues. The CDR3 protein is CASSFGTQQFF. DNA of the CDR3: TGTGCCAGCAGCTTTGGGACACAGCAGTTCTTC.